This T cell receptor beta chain was sequenced in a study of memory B cells and T cells in multiple sclerosis. Details on this clone: The antigen is undetermined.

Germline V gives CDR1 SGHRS, CDR2 YFSETQ. The CDR3 covers 15 residues. The V gene end was trimmed by 1 base and the J gene end by 5 bases; junction bases not matched to a gene: 6. Assay used: immunoSEQ multiplex PCR; TCRdb lists only in-frame clones, some missing. The table shows approximately 14,000 clones, with around 63% occurring only once. Findings of the study overall: Compartments had unequal clone-set sizes, affecting shared clonotype counts.

The rearrangement joins TRBV5-1 to TRBJ2-1; 7 nucleotides match TRBD2. The TCR sequence derives from a human donor with multiple sclerosis. Material: memory (CD45RO+) CD4+ T cells from blood. The CDR3: CASSLLTSLDNEQFF. CDR3 DNA sequence: TGCGCCAGCAGCTTGTTGACTAGCCTCGACAATGAGCAGTTCTTC.